What follows describes a single T cell receptor beta chain. The data originate from a study of blood T cell repertoires in COVID-19. Study as a whole: Collection of acute and convalescent COVID-19 samples took place in the United States, Italy and Spain.

Germline CDR1 and CDR2: KGHSH and LQKENI. CDR3 size: 17 residues. V lost 3 bases, J lost 2 bases, and 18 bases lay in between. TCRdb keeps only in-frame clones here, not all; method: immunoSEQ multiplex PCR. This sample has approximately 250,000 clones, with about 87% found just once. This receptor was obtained from a woman in her twenties or thirties with acute COVID-19. The gene calls are TRBV18 and TRBJ2-3; D perhaps matches TRBD2 (5 bases). Specimen: PBMCs or T cells enriched from blood (not recorded which). The CDR3 nucleotides are TGTGCCAGCTCACCCTTAGCGACTGCAGGATACACAGATACGCAGTATTTT. It encodes CASSPLATAGYTDTQYF.